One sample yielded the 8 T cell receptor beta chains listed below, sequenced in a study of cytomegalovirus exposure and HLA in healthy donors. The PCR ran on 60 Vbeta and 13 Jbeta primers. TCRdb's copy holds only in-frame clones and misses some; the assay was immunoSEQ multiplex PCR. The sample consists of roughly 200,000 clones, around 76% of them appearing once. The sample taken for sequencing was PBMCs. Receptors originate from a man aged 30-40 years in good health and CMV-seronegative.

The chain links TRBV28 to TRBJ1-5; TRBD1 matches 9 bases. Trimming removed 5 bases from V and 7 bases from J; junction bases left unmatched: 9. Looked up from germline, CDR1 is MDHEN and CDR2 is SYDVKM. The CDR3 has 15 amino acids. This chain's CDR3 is CASSTQGAVGQPQHF. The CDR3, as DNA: TGTGCCAGCAGTACACAGGGGGCAGTTGGCCAGCCCCAGCATTTT.

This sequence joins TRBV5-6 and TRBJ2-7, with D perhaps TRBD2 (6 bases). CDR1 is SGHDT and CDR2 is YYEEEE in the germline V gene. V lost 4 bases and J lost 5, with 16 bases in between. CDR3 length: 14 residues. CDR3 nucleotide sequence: TGTGCCAGCAGCGCCCGGAGGGTTCGGGACGAGCAGTACTTC. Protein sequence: CASSARRVRDEQYF.

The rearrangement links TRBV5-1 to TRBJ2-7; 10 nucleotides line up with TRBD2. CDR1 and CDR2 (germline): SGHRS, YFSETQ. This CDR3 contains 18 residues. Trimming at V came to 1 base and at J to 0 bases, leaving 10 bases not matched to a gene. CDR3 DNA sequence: TGCGCCAGCAGCTTGTGGCCTAGCGGGAGTGCCCCCTCCTACGAGCAGTACTTC. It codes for CASSLWPSGSAPSYEQYF.

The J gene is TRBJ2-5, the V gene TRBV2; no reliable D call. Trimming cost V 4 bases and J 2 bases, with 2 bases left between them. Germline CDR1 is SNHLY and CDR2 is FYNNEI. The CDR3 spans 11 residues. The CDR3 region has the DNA TGTGCCAGCAGTGCGCAAGAGACCCAGTACTTC. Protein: CASSAQETQYF.

The CDR3 sequence is CASSEFGSTYYEQYF. The CDR3 region has the DNA TGTGCCAGCAGTGAATTCGGGAGTACGTACTACGAGCAGTACTTC. The V gene is TRBV25-1, the J gene TRBJ2-7, with D possibly TRBD2 on 6 matching bases. The CDR3 is made up of 15 amino acids. Trimming took 1 base from V and 3 from J, leaving 13 bases between them. Germline V CDR1 and CDR2: MGHDK, SYGVNS.

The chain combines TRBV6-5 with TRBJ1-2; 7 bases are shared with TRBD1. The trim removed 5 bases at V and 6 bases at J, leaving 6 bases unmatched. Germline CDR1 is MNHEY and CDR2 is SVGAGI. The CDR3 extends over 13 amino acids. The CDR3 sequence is CASSLTGKDGYTF. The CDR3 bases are TGTGCCAGCAGTCTGACAGGGAAGGATGGCTACACCTTC.

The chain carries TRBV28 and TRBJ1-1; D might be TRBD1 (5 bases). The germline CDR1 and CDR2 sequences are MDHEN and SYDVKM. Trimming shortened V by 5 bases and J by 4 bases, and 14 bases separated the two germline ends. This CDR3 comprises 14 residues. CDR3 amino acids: CASSPPGKVTEAFF. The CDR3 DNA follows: TGTGCCAGCAGTCCGCCAGGGAAGGTCACTGAAGCTTTCTTT.

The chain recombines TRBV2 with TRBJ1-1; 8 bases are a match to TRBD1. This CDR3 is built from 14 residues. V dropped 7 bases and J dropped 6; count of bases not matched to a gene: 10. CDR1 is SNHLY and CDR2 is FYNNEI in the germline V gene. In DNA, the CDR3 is TGTGCCAGCATCACAACAGGGGGGGTAGCTGAAGCTTTCTTT. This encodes CASITTGGVAEAFF.